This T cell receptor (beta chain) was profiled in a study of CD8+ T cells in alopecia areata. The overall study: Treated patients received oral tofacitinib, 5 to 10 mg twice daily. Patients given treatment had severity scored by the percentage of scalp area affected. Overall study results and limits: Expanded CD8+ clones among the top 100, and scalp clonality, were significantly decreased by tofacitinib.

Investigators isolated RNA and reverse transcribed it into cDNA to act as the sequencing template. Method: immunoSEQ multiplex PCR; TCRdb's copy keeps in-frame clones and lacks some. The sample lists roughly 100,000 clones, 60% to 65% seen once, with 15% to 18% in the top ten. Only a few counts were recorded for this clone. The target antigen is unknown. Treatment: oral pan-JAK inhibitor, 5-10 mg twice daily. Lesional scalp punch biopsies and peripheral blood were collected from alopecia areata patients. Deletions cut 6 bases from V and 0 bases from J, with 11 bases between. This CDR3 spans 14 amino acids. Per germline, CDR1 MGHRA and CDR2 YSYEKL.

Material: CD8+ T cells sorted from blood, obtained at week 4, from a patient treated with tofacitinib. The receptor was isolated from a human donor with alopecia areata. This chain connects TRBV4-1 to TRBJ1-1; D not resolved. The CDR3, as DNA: TGCGCCAGCAGTGATACGTTATTGAACACTGAAGCTTTCTTT. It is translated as CASSDTLLNTEAFF.